This T cell receptor (beta chain) was identified during a study of breast tumors, draining lymph nodes, adjacent tissues. General study points: The data were judged consistent with most tumor T cells coming from lymph node and expanding in tumor. Tumor T cell lymph node origin was a supported hypothesis, not proven. Tumor repertoires ranked between lymph nodes and nontumor tissue in diversity, with V and J gene preferences.

TCRdb re-called the multiplex PCR reads with MiXCR, one entry per CDR3 protein. This sample has under 300,000 distinct CDR3 sequences; under 35% occur once, and the top ten carry 3% to 4%. Germline assignment: CDR1 DFQATT and CDR2 SNEGSKA (reference sequence). The CDR3 sequence is 10 residues long. Points on this clonotype: What it binds is not known.

The lymph nodes were axillary draining lymph nodes from breast cancer patients. Sequences were obtained from axillary lymph node tissue. This TCR was sampled from a female donor with breast cancer. Some clones in this sample may be carry-over from other donors' samples. The V gene is TRBV20-1, the J gene TRBJ1-4, with D perhaps matching TRBD1 (5 bases). CDR3 sequence (DNA): TGCAGACAGGCGGGTGAAAAACTGTTTTTT. This translates into CRQAGEKLFF.